The rows below give T cell receptor beta chains drawn from one sample of a study of shared clonotypes between healthy human individuals. Sequencing was performed with immunoSEQ multiplex PCR; in TCRdb, only in-frame clones are kept and a portion is missing. Of approximately 590,000 clones in the sample, over 95% were seen once. What was sequenced was naive CD8+ T cells sorted from blood. The receptors were gathered from a woman in her twenties or thirties in good health. Both conserved end residues are part of each CDR3. Each record gives: J gene, D gene, V gene, clone size, CDR3 DNA, CDR3 protein. A D gene is named only where the DNA matches it firmly. A clone size is listed for some rows: how often the clone was seen (once, few, many), or a class if it is expanded.

TRBJ1-1,-,TRBV18,-,TGTGCCAGCTCACCGTCGGACAACACTGAAGCTTTCTTT,CASSPSDNTEAFF
TRBJ2-1,TRBD1,TRBV2,-,TGTGCCAGCGGTGGGACAGAAACCCTCCAGTTCTTC,CASGGTETLQFF
TRBJ2-1,-,TRBV7-8,-,TGTGCCAGCAGCCCCCTCTACAATGAGCAGTTCTTC,CASSPLYNEQFF
TRBJ2-2,-,TRBV13,once,TGTGCCAGCAGCCACCGGGACGCCCCCGGGGAGCTGTTTTTT,CASSHRDAPGELFF
TRBJ1-3,-,TRBV7-9,-,TGTGCCAGCAGCTTCGTGGGGACTGGAAACACCATATATTTT,CASSFVGTGNTIYF
TRBJ1-5,-,TRBV6-1,once,TGTGCCAGCAGTGAATTGGGGGGAGGTCAGCCCCAGCATTTT,CASSELGGGQPQHF
TRBJ1-5,-,TRBV27,-,TGTGCCAGCAGTCCTACTACGGGAAGCAATCAGCCCCAGCATTTT,CASSPTTGSNQPQHF
TRBJ2-2,TRBD1,TRBV2,-,TGTGCCAGCAGTGATTTGGGACAGGGGGCGGGCACCGGGGAGCTGTTTTTT,CASSDLGQGAGTGELFF
TRBJ2-1,TRBD2,TRBV9,-,TGTGCCAGCAGCGTACCAGCGGGAGGAGGAAACAATGAGCAGTTCTTC,CASSVPAGGGNNEQFF
TRBJ2-1,-,TRBV5-1,few,TGCGCCAGCAGCGCGGAGGGAACCTACAATGAGCAGTTCTTC,CASSAEGTYNEQFF
TRBJ1-2,TRBD1,TRBV10-2,-,TGCGCCAGCAGTGAGTCCGCGACAGGGGTTAACTATGGCTACACCTTC,CASSESATGVNYGYTF
TRBJ1-1,-,TRBV9,once,TGTGCCAGCAGCGTAGTTGGGGAAGCTTTCTTT,CASSVVGEAFF
TRBJ1-3,TRBD1,TRBV19,-,TGTGCCAGTGAACCACAGGGGGCAAATTCTGGAAACACCATATATTTT,CASEPQGANSGNTIYF
TRBJ2-3,TRBD2,TRBV5-4,-,TGTGCCAGCAGCTTGTTAGCGGGGTACACAGATACGCAGTATTTT,CASSLLAGYTDTQYF
TRBJ2-3,TRBD2,TRBV2,-,TGTGCCAGCAGTGAGTCTAGCGGGAGGACATCACATAAGAAGTATTTT,CASSESSGRTSHKKYF
TRBJ2-7,-,TRBV27,-,TGTGCCAGCAGTTGGAGTAGGGGCCAAAAAGACTACGAGCAGTACTTC,CASSWSRGQKDYEQYF
TRBJ1-5,-,TRBV30,few,TGTGCCTGGAGTCCAGGAAGCGGCGATCAGCCCCAGCATTTT,CAWSPGSGDQPQHF
TRBJ1-1,-,TRBV28,-,TGTGCCAGCAGTTTTTTCCTTGGACAGAACACTGAAGCTTTCTTT,CASSFFLGQNTEAFF
TRBJ2-7,TRBD2,TRBV9,-,TGTGCCAGCAGCAACCGGCTAGCGGCACCTTACGAGCAGTACTTC,CASSNRLAAPYEQYF
TRBJ1-2,-,TRBV19,-,TGTGCCAGTAGTCCCAACCCGGGCAGGGGTTATGGCTACACCTTC,CASSPNPGRGYGYTF
TRBJ2-1,-,TRBV5-6,-,TGTGCCAGCAGCTTGGCAGGGCTGGATGAGCAGTTCTTC,CASSLAGLDEQFF
TRBJ1-4,-,TRBV4-2,-,TGTGCCAGCAGCCAAGATCTGCGGACACTTGGTGCGGAAAAACTGTTTTTT,CASSQDLRTLGAEKLFF
TRBJ2-3,TRBD1,TRBV5-1,-,TGCGCCAGCAGCTTCGACCGGGACAGAGTTACAGATACGCAGTATTTT,CASSFDRDRVTDTQYF
TRBJ1-2,TRBD1,TRBV27,-,TGTGCCAGCAGTCCTGTTTTTCCGGGACAGGTCTATGGCTACACCTTC,CASSPVFPGQVYGYTF
TRBJ2-1,-,TRBV29-1,once,TGCAGCGTTGATCAGACCGCCCGAAGCTCCTACAATGAGCAGTTCTTC,CSVDQTARSSYNEQFF
TRBJ2-3,-,TRBV19,-,TGTGCCAGTAGTATAGATTGGAGCGGAGTAAGCACAGATACGCAGTATTTT,CASSIDWSGVSTDTQYF
TRBJ2-7,TRBD2,TRBV2,-,TGTGCCAGCAGTGAAGGAGCGGGAGGCCTCACCAACGAGCAGTACTTC,CASSEGAGGLTNEQYF
TRBJ1-2,TRBD1,TRBV19,-,TGTGCCAGTAGTATAGACTCGGACAGGTCCTATGGCTACACCTTC,CASSIDSDRSYGYTF
TRBJ2-5,-,TRBV5-5,-,TGTGCCAGCAGCTCCGGGACGGTGGGGACCCAGTACTTC,CASSSGTVGTQYF
TRBJ1-2,-,TRBV2,-,TGTGCCAGCAGTGAATTCCAGTACTATGGCTACACCTTC,CASSEFQYYGYTF
TRBJ2-2,-,TRBV7-8,-,TGTGCCAGCAGCTTAGCGAGTTCGAGCACCGGGGAGCTGTTTTTT,CASSLASSSTGELFF
TRBJ2-1,-,TRBV6-5,-,TGTGCCAGCAGAGACAACGGACGGCGGAATGAGCAGTTCTTC,CASRDNGRRNEQFF
TRBJ2-1,TRBD2,TRBV27,few,TGTGCCAGCAGTCCGGGAGGGTACAATGAGCAGTTCTTC,CASSPGGYNEQFF
TRBJ1-1,-,TRBV27,-,TGTGCCAGCAGTTTTGGCTCCCCGAACACTGAAGCTTTCTTT,CASSFGSPNTEAFF
TRBJ2-2,TRBD2,TRBV19,-,TGTGCCAGTAGTATAGTTTCTGGGGGGGCCGGGGAGCTGTTTTTT,CASSIVSGGAGELFF
TRBJ2-3,TRBD2,TRBV4-1,-,TGCGCCAGCAGCCATCCTAGCGGGATCGGAGATACGCAGTATTTT,CASSHPSGIGDTQYF
TRBJ2-1,-,TRBV21-1,-,TGTGCCAACCTTACTAGTCGGGGCTTAAATGAGCAGTTCTTC,CANLTSRGLNEQFF
TRBJ1-1,-,TRBV5-6,-,TGTGCCAGCAGCCTAAAGATCACTGAAGCTTTCTTT,CASSLKITEAFF
TRBJ2-3,TRBD2,TRBV19,-,TGTGCCAGTAGTATGGGGGTAAGACTAGCGGGAGTATGGAATACGCAGTATTTT,CASSMGVRLAGVWNTQYF
TRBJ2-7,-,TRBV28,-,TGTGCCAGCAGTTTATCTCTTAAGATCAGCTCCTACGAGCAGTACTTC,CASSLSLKISSYEQYF
TRBJ2-2,-,TRBV15,-,TGTGCCACCAGCAGAGAACGATCCGCCACCGGGGAGCTGTTTTTT,CATSRERSATGELFF
TRBJ2-7,-,TRBV5-6,-,TGTGCCAGCAGTTCCGACCCCTACGAGCAGTACTTC,CASSSDPYEQYF
TRBJ2-1,-,TRBV5-6,-,TGTGCCAGCAGCGTATCAACGGGAGTCAATGAGCAGTTCTTC,CASSVSTGVNEQFF
TRBJ2-3,TRBD2,TRBV6-6,-,TGTGCCAGCAGTTACACGGCCCTAGCGGGAGTCGGTACGCAGTATTTT,CASSYTALAGVGTQYF
TRBJ1-1,TRBD1,TRBV10-3,few,TGTGCCATCAGTGAGCCGCCGACAGGGACTGAAGCTTTCTTT,CAISEPPTGTEAFF
TRBJ2-7,-,TRBV10-3,-,TGTGCCATCAGTGGAGGGATGGGGGGACAGCCCTACGAGCAGTACTTC,CAISGGMGGQPYEQYF
TRBJ2-7,-,TRBV19,-,TGTGCCAGTAGTATAGATAACCCACAGGGTCGCTACGAGCAGTACTTC,CASSIDNPQGRYEQYF
TRBJ1-1,-,TRBV7-2,-,TGTGCCAGCAGCTTAGAACAGGGTATCACTGAAGCTTTCTTT,CASSLEQGITEAFF
TRBJ1-1,-,TRBV28,-,TGTGCCAGCAGTTTAGGGTATGGGGACACTGAAGCTTTCTTT,CASSLGYGDTEAFF